Following are 26 T cell receptor beta chains from one sample sequenced in a study of T cell repertoires in cytomegalovirus infection. MiXCR, applied by TCRdb to the reads, yields one record per CDR3 protein. The table shows some 400,000 distinct CDR3 sequences, with 15% to 20% occurring only once. The sequencing input was PBMCs. These receptors were taken from a human donor in good health (CMV status not recorded). Some clones in this sample may be carry-over from other donors' samples.

At least ten counts were recorded for this clonotype. This chain joins TRBV7-8 and TRBJ2-7; D remains unclear. The CDR3 consists of 15 residues. Trimming stripped 5 bases from V and 4 bases from J, with 18 bases between. Germline CDR1 SGHVS, CDR2 FQNEAQ. The CDR3 sequence is CASSPAVGAAYEQYF. CDR3 DNA: TGTGCCAGCAGCCCCGCCGTGGGCGCCGCTTACGAGCAGTACTTC.

The rearrangement uses TRBV28 and TRBJ2-7; D is perhaps TRBD1 (5 bases). Between the trimmed V and J ends, which lost 10 bases and 3 bases, there was a span of 19 bases. This CDR3 contains 14 residues. CDR1 MDHEN and CDR2 SYDVKM come from the germline V gene. CDR3: CATFQADSRYEQYF. In DNA form, the CDR3 reads TGTGCCACCTTCCAGGCCGACAGCCGCTACGAGCAGTACTTC.

This clonotype was detected many times. The genes are TRBV6-2 or TRBV6-3 and TRBJ2-1, with D perhaps matching TRBD2 (6 bases). Germline CDR1 and CDR2: MNHEY and SVGEGT. CDR3 length: 16 amino acids. V lost 0 bases, J lost 4 bases, and 13 bases lay in between. The CDR3, as DNA: TGTGCCAGCAGTTACTCGAAGTCGGGAGCATACAATGAGCAGTTCTTC. Residues: CASSYSKSGAYNEQFF.

The chain couples TRBV20-1 to TRBJ1-1; no firm D call. The CDR3 loop spans 12 amino acids. Germline CDR1 is DFQATT and CDR2 is SNEGSKA (reference sequence). Trimming removed 5 bases from V and 5 bases from J, with 12 bases in between. The DNA for the CDR3 is TGCAGTGCTCCACCCATAGATACTGAAGCTTTCTTT. Translated: CSAPPIDTEAFF.

This clonotype has more than one count but fewer than ten. V is TRBV6-1 and J is TRBJ1-1, with D hard to call. The CDR3 runs to 15 residues. Germline V lookup: CDR1 MNHNS, CDR2 SASEGT. The V and J ends lost 6 bases and 6 bases respectively, with 20 bases between them. CDR3 amino acids: CASRIGGSQKAEAFF. CDR3 nucleotide sequence: TGTGCCAGCAGGATAGGAGGTTCACAGAAGGCTGAAGCTTTCTTT.

The chain recombines TRBV20-1 with TRBJ1-5; D may be TRBD1 (6 bases). Germline CDR1 and CDR2: DFQATT and SNEGSKA (reference sequence). CDR3 length equals 12 residues. The CDR3 nucleotides read TGCAGCGCACAGGGAGGCAATCAGCCCCAGCATTTT. Protein product: CSAQGGNQPQHF.

V is TRBV20-1 and J is TRBJ2-1; TRBD2 aligns across 9 bases. The CDR3 is 14 amino acids. The V and J ends lost 5 bases and 4 bases, in that order; junction bases with no gene match: 6. Germline V gene data show CDR1 as DFQATT and CDR2 as SNEGSKA (reference sequence). This chain's CDR3 is CSAAGAGGYNEQFF. CDR3 coding DNA: TGCAGTGCTGCCGGAGCGGGGGGATACAATGAGCAGTTCTTC.

Many counts were recorded for this clonotype. The chain couples TRBV11-2 to TRBJ1-2, with 9 bases aligning to TRBD1. This CDR3 is built from 14 residues. After removal of 6 bases from V and 7 bases from J, the junction contained 9 bases not matched to a gene. CDR1 and CDR2 (germline): SGHAT, FQNNGV. CDR3 residues: CASRPTGGGTGYTF. DNA of the CDR3: TGTGCCAGCAGACCCACAGGGGGCGGTACTGGCTACACCTTC. The full variable domain, completed using reference TRBV11-2 and TRBJ1-2, is EAGVAQSPRYKIIEKRQSVAFWCNPISGHATLYWYQQILGQGPKLLIQFQNNGVVDDSQLPKDRFSAERLKGVDSTLKIQPAKLEDSAVYLCASRPTGGGTGYTFGSGTRLTVV.

The genes are TRBV2 and TRBJ2-1; no definite D call. Germline V CDR1 and CDR2: SNHLY, FYNNEI. The V end was cut by 5 bases, the J end by 5 bases, with 4 bases between. The CDR3 runs 11 residues. The chain's CDR3 is CASSRHNEQFF. DNA for the CDR3: TGTGCCAGCAGTAGACACAATGAGCAGTTCTTC.

CDR3 bases: TGTGCCAGCAGTTACTCAAGGGCCCAAGAGACCCAGTACTTC. Translating it yields CASSYSRAQETQYF. The chain links TRBV6-2 or TRBV6-3 to TRBJ2-5; D gene uncertain. The CDR3 has 14 residues. Trimming left V 0 bases short and J 1 base short, with 6 bases between. CDR1 is MNHEY, CDR2 SVGEGT, per germline.

This clonotype was counted a few times. This chain joins TRBV5-1 and TRBJ2-7; no clear D. CDR1 and CDR2 (germline): SGHRS, YFSETQ. The V end was cut by 1 base, the J end by 4 bases, with 15 bases between. CDR3 length equals 15 residues. The CDR3 sequence: CASSLLEGKAYEQYF. The CDR3 DNA is TGCGCCAGCAGCTTGCTCGAAGGAAAGGCGTACGAGCAGTACTTC.

This clonotype has more than one count but fewer than ten. The chain combines TRBV28 with TRBJ2-2; no clear D. V lost 3 bases to trimming and J lost 8 bases, with 7 bases between them. Germline loops: CDR1 MDHEN, CDR2 SYDVKM. The CDR3 is 12 amino acids. The DNA for the CDR3 is TGTGCCAGCAGTTTTGAGGTGGGGGAGCTGTTTTTT. Protein product: CASSFEVGELFF.

The chain is built from TRBV7-9 and TRBJ2-2; possibly TRBD2 for D (6 bases). The CDR3 sequence is 14 residues long. Looked up from germline, CDR1 is SEHNR and CDR2 is FQNEAQ (reference sequence). V gave up 5 bases and J gave up 4 bases, with 11 bases separating them. CDR3: CASSLRRGTGELFF. The CDR3 DNA is TGTGCCAGCAGCCTCAGGAGGGGCACCGGGGAGCTGTTTTTT.

This clonotype was recorded at least ten times. Mismatch with germline at one junction end may stem from a read error. The chain has TRBV7-2 and TRBJ2-5; possible D gene TRBD2, 7 bases. The CDR3 loop spans 17 amino acids. CDR1 SGHTA and CDR2 FQGNSA come from the germline V gene. CDR3 nucleotides: TGTGCCAGCAGCTTGGTAGGGGGGGGCGGGGTCCAAGAGACCCGGTACTTC. It translates to CASSLVGGGGVQETRYF.

The chain uses TRBV19 and TRBJ1-1; maybe TRBD1 (6 bases). The V end was cut by 3 bases, the J end by 8 bases, with 19 bases between. CDR1 is LNHDA, CDR2 SQIVND, per germline (reference sequence). This CDR3 is built from 15 residues. CDR3 DNA: TGTGCCAGTAGTATTGGGTCGGGGGGGCAGCGAGAAGCTTTCTTT. Translation: CASSIGSGGQREAFF.

As to this clonotype: An end of the junction differs from the germline gene, which may be a read error. V usage is TRBV29-1 and J usage is TRBJ1-2; tentative D call: TRBD1 (5 bases). The CDR3 spans 13 residues. Germline-derived CDR1 and CDR2 are SQVTM and ANQGSEA. CDR3 in amino acids: CRVVRESTHGYTF. The CDR3 region has the DNA TGCAGGGTTGTCAGGGAGAGTACGCATGGCTACACCTTC. The full variable domain, with the rest looked up from reference TRBV29-1 and TRBJ1-2, is SAVISQKPSRDICQRGTSLTIQCQVDSQVTMMFWYRQQPGQSLTLIATANQGSEATYESGFVIDKFPISRPNLTFSTLTVSNMSPEDSSIYLCRVVRESTHGYTFGSGTRLTVV.

Only a few counts were recorded for this clonotype. The chain joins TRBV20-1 to TRBJ1-6, with 10 bases matching TRBD1. Germline V lookup: CDR1 DFQATT, CDR2 SNEGSKA (reference sequence). The CDR3 is 16 residues long. J was trimmed by 4 bases and V by 0 bases; bases with no gene match: 3. Here the CDR3 DNA reads TGCAGTGCTAGAGATATGGGACAGGGGTATAATTCACCCCTCCACTTT. This encodes CSARDMGQGYNSPLHF.

There are many counts of this clonotype. The chain carries TRBV7-9 and TRBJ2-7; D could derive from TRBD1 or TRBD2 (5 bases each). CDR1 is SEHNR, CDR2 FQNEAQ, per germline (reference sequence). Deletions cut 3 bases from V and 7 bases from J, with 13 bases between. This CDR3 region has 13 residues. In nucleotides, the CDR3 is TGTGCCAGCAGCTTTTCGAGGGGCGGTGAGCAGTACTTC. Residues: CASSFSRGGEQYF.

The genes are TRBV30 and TRBJ1-2; D possibly corresponds to TRBD1 (5 bases). CDR3 size: 13 residues. The germline V and J ends were trimmed by 5 bases and 3 bases, with 13 bases remaining between them. Germline CDR1 reads GTSNPN; CDR2 reads SVGIG (reference sequence). The CDR3 loop reads CAWADRGDYGYTF. Written as DNA, the CDR3 is TGTGCCTGGGCAGACCGGGGCGACTATGGCTACACCTTC.

This clonotype occurred many times. This chain joins TRBV5-5 and TRBJ2-5; D is unresolved. V lost 2 bases to trimming and J lost 4 bases, with 9 bases between them. This CDR3 spans 13 amino acids. The V gene's germline CDR1 is SGHKS and CDR2 YYEKEE (reference sequence). CDR3 bases: TGTGCCAGCAGCTTACCGATCCGAGAGACCCAGTACTTC. Protein sequence: CASSLPIRETQYF.

The table lists this clonotype with many counts. CDR3 sequence (DNA): TGTGCCAGCAGCCCGGAGGCAGATACGCAGTATTTT. Translation gives CASSPEADTQYF. This chain joins TRBV7-2 and TRBJ2-3; tentative D call: TRBD2 (5 bases). CDR1 and CDR2 (germline): SGHTA, FQGNSA. The CDR3 has 12 residues. Trimming removed 5 bases from V and 4 bases from J, with 7 bases in between.

The gene calls are TRBV6-2 or TRBV6-3 and TRBJ2-1; D not resolved. This CDR3 contains 12 residues. Germline CDR1 reads MNHEY; CDR2 reads SVGEGT. Trimming pared 4 bases from V and 12 bases from J, leaving 13 bases between. The CDR3 here is CASSSLSLGQFF. The CDR3 nucleotides are TGTGCCAGCAGTTCCCTGTCACTTGGGCAGTTCTTC.

V usage is TRBV3-1 and J usage is TRBJ1-2; D remains ambiguous. CDR3 size: 15 residues. The germline V and J ends were trimmed by 4 bases and 7 bases, with 19 bases remaining between them. Germline V gene data show CDR1 as LGHDT and CDR2 as YNNKEL (reference sequence). CDR3 DNA sequence: TGTGCCAGCAGCCCTATACTCTTTTTAAGCTTTGGCTACACCTTC. Translation: CASSPILFLSFGYTF.

In its sample, this clonotype was seen many times. V is TRBV12-5 and J is TRBJ2-3; 10 bases are shared with TRBD2. Germline V gene data show CDR1 as LGHNT and CDR2 as FRNRAP. This CDR3 has 19 amino acids. The J segment lost 5 bases and the V segment lost 0 bases, leaving 14 bases of the junction unmatched. In DNA form, the CDR3 reads TGTGCTAGTGGTTTGGTACGGCTAGCGGGAGCCGGGGTGGGAGATACGCAGTATTTT. The encoded protein is CASGLVRLAGAGVGDTQYF.

The sample holds a few counts of this clonotype. This chain connects TRBV6-5 to TRBJ1-6; D is possibly TRBD1 (6 bases). Trimming left V 6 bases short and J 1 base short, with 10 bases between. Germline assignment: CDR1 MNHEY and CDR2 SVGAGI. There are 15 residues in the CDR3. CDR3 sequence (DNA): TGTGCCAGCAGAGCGGACAGATCCTATAATTCACCCCTCCACTTT. It encodes CASRADRSYNSPLHF.

At least ten counts were recorded for this clonotype. V and J are TRBV7-2 and TRBJ2-7; D ambiguous. CDR3 length: 13 residues. Germline CDR1 reads SGHTA; CDR2 reads FQGNSA. The V and J ends lost 1 base and 2 bases respectively, with 6 bases between them. The CDR3 nucleotides are TGTGCCAGCAGCTTAGTCCCTACCTACGAGCAGTACTTC. Its translation is CASSLVPTYEQYF. The whole variable domain, filled in from reference TRBV7-2 and TRBJ2-7, reads GAGVSQSPSNKVTEKGKDVELRCDPISGHTALYWYRQSLGQGLEFLIYFQGNSAPDKSGLPSDRFSAERTGGSVSTLTIQRTQQEDSAVYLCASSLVPTYEQYFGPGTRLTVT.